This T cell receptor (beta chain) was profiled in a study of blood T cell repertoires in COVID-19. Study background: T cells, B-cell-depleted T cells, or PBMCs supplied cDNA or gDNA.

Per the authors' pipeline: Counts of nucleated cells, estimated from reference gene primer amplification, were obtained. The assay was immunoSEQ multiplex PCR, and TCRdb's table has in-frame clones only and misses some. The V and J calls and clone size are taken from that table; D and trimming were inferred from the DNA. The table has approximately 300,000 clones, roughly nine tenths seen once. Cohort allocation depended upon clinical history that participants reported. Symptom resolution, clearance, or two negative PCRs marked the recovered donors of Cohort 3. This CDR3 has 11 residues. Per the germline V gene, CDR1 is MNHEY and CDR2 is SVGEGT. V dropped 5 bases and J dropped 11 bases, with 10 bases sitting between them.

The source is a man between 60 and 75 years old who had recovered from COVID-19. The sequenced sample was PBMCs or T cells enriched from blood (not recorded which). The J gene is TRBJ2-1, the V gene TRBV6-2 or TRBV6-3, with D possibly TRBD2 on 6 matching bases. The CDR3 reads CASSRTSKQFF. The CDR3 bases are TGTGCCAGCAGTAGAACTAGCAAGCAGTTCTTC.